This T cell receptor (beta chain) was recovered during a study of shared clonotypes between healthy human individuals. Study context: Aged 18 to 49, the donors were two women and three men.

Terminally differentiated effector memory CD45RA+ cells were excluded from the naive CD8 cells, which were CD45RO-negative and positively selected for CCR7. The authors distributed each subset's genomic DNA evenly over several immunoSEQ plates. Profiling relied on immunoSEQ multiplex PCR, and the TCRdb table lists in-frame clones only, not all of them. Seen here are approximately 650,000 clones, about 95% observed once, and the top ten hold 0.11%. The CDR3 runs to 15 residues. The germline CDR1 and CDR2 sequences are SQVTM and ANQGSEA. V shed 6 bases and J 4 bases; nucleotides not matched to a gene: 10.

The TCR originated in a woman in her twenties or thirties in good health. This chain connects TRBV29-1 to TRBJ2-3; 10 nucleotides match TRBD2. Material for sequencing was naive CD8+ T cells sorted from blood. The CDR3 spells CSVKAGGKVADTQYF. CDR3 bases: TGCAGCGTCAAAGCGGGAGGGAAGGTCGCAGATACGCAGTATTTT.